This TCR beta chain was documented in a study of cytomegalovirus exposure and HLA in healthy donors. V was clipped by 2 bases and J by 1 base; unmatched bases: 12. This CDR3 spans 17 amino acids. Germline V gene data show CDR1 as GTSNPN and CDR2 as SVGIG (reference sequence). 13 Jbeta primers and 60 Vbeta primers were used for the PCR. Profiling relied on immunoSEQ multiplex PCR, and the TCRdb table lists in-frame clones only, not all of them. There are about 120,000 clones in the sample; over 65% occur only once, and under 5% lies in the top ten. Study findings and constraints: Analysis was performed later, and it showed HLA-associated TCR beta chains to be more clonally expanded than equally common others.

A remark on this clone: Its antigen is unidentified.

The sequence was collected from a man aged 40-55 years in good health and CMV-seropositive. The rearrangement uses TRBV30 and TRBJ2-5, with 8 bases aligning to TRBD1. Sequenced: PBMCs. CDR3 loop: CAWSKTPGQDLQETQYF. In DNA, the CDR3 is TGTGCCTGGAGTAAAACACCGGGACAGGACCTCCAAGAGACCCAGTACTTC. The complete variable domain, with remaining parts taken from reference TRBV30 and TRBJ2-5, reads SQTIHQWPATLVQPVGSPLSLECTVEGTSNPNLYWYRQAAGRGLQLLFYSVGIGQISSEVPQNLSASRPQDRQFILSSKKLLLSDSGFYLCAWSKTPGQDLQETQYFGPGTRLLVL.